Listed here are 27 T cell receptor beta chains from one sample, sequenced in a study of T cells in Graves' hyperthyroidism and ophthalmopathy. From RNA transcripts, TCR beta CDR3 regions were amplified. The TCR CDR3 was amplified in a first-round RT-PCR using the HTBI primer set. TCRdb re-analysed the multiplex PCR reads in MiXCR, keeping a single row per CDR3 protein. Of about 700,000 distinct CDR3 sequences in the sample, approximately 14% were seen once. Sequences were obtained from blood. These receptors were collected from a woman aged 18-29 years with Graves' hyperthyroidism.

The chain joins TRBV11-3 to TRBJ2-1; 8 bases align to TRBD2. The CDR3 consists of 14 residues. J lost 6 bases, V lost 1 base, and 2 bases had no gene match. Per the germline V gene, CDR1 is SGHNT and CDR2 is YENEEA. In nucleotides, the CDR3 is TGTGCCAGCAGCTTAGCCGGGAGGGCCAATGAGCAGTTCTTC. This encodes CASSLAGRANEQFF.

This chain joins TRBV5-6 and TRBJ2-7; D might be TRBD2 (6 bases). V was trimmed by 1 base and J by 3 bases, leaving 14 bases between them. CDR1 is SGHDT and CDR2 is YYEEEE in the germline V gene. CDR3 length equals 15 residues. Here the CDR3 reads CASSLSSGFFYEQYF. The DNA for the CDR3 is TGTGCCAGCAGCTTGAGTAGCGGTTTTTTCTACGAGCAGTACTTC.

The genes are TRBV27 and TRBJ2-2; D remains ambiguous. The CDR3 sequence is 12 residues long. Germline-derived CDR1 and CDR2 are MNHEY and SMNVEV (reference sequence). V lost 6 bases and J lost 8, with 10 bases in between. The CDR3 bases are TGTGCCAGCAGGGAAAATCTAGGGGAGCTGTTTTTT. It specifies CASRENLGELFF.

The genes are TRBV5-5 and TRBJ1-5; 9 bases fit TRBD1. The CDR3 sequence is 18 residues long. Germline assignment: CDR1 SGHKS and CDR2 YYEKEE (reference sequence). After removal of 2 bases from V and 0 bases from J, the junction contained 9 bases not matched to a gene. CDR3 region: CASSLRTGVSNSNQPQHF. The CDR3 DNA reads TGTGCCAGCAGCTTAAGGACAGGGGTTTCCAATAGCAATCAGCCCCAGCATTTT.

This rearrangement joins TRBV5-1 to TRBJ1-2; no reliable D call. CDR3 length: 14 residues. V lost 3 bases and J 4 bases, leaving 13 bases between the germline ends. Germline loops: CDR1 SGHRS, CDR2 YFSETQ. The CDR3 region is CASSSDGTRYGYTF. Written as DNA, the CDR3 is TGCGCCAGCAGCTCGGACGGAACCCGCTATGGCTACACCTTC.

The V call is TRBV6-2 or TRBV6-3, the J call TRBJ2-4, with unresolved D. Between the trimmed V and J ends, which lost 6 bases and 6 bases, there was a span of 6 bases. The germline V gene has CDR1 MNHEY and CDR2 SVGEGT. The CDR3 length is 11 residues. CDR3 protein: CASRTGNIQYF. The CDR3 DNA sequence: TGTGCCAGCAGGACGGGAAACATTCAGTACTTC.

The V and J genes are TRBV6-5 and TRBJ1-1; D unresolved. CDR1 is MNHEY, CDR2 SVGAGI, per germline. The V end lost 0 bases, the J end lost 5 bases, and 10 bases lay between the germline ends. The length of the CDR3 is 14 residues. CDR3 sequence (DNA): TGTGCCAGCAGTTACTCGAACTACGGTACTGAAGCTTTCTTT. Protein sequence: CASSYSNYGTEAFF.

Many counts were recorded for this clonotype. This chain links TRBV6-2 or TRBV6-3 with TRBJ2-2, with TRBD2 identical over 8 bases. The germline V gene has CDR1 MNHEY and CDR2 SVGEGT. The CDR3 runs 13 residues. With V trimmed by 10 bases and J by 3 bases, 4 bases remained unmatched. The CDR3 is CANSAGDTGELFF. CDR3 coding DNA: TGTGCCAACTCAGCGGGAGACACCGGGGAGCTGTTTTTT.

The chain joins TRBV30 to TRBJ2-2; 9 bases fit TRBD1. Germline V gene data show CDR1 as GTSNPN and CDR2 as SVGIG (reference sequence). There are 16 residues in the CDR3. The V gene end was trimmed by 3 bases and the J gene end by 5 bases; junction bases not matched to a gene: 10. CDR3 nucleotide sequence: TGTGCCTGGAGACTAATGGACAGGGGAGTAACCGGGGAGCTGTTTTTT. Its protein product is CAWRLMDRGVTGELFF.

Points on this clonotype: It may be a read error: a sequence one base away is much more abundant. The V call is TRBV2, the J call TRBJ1-5; D gene uncertain. Per the germline V gene, CDR1 is SNHLY and CDR2 is FYNNEI. The CDR3 covers 15 residues. For the CDR3, the DNA is TGTGCCAGCAGTGAGTACGGGTATAGCAATCAGCCCCAGCAGTTT. Its translation is CASSEYGYSNQPQQF.

This clonotype was counted at least ten times. The V and J genes are TRBV20-1 and TRBJ2-7, with D perhaps TRBD2 (5 bases). V lost 3 bases and J 6 bases, leaving 18 bases between the germline ends. This CDR3 region has 14 residues. Germline CDR1 and CDR2: DFQATT and SNEGSKA (reference sequence). The chain's CDR3 is CSASPQRGSPEQYF. CDR3 sequence (DNA): TGCAGTGCTAGCCCCCAACGAGGGTCCCCCGAGCAGTACTTC.

This clonotype was found many times. The chain employs TRBV30 and TRBJ1-1; D may be TRBD1 (5 bases). This CDR3 has 14 residues. Germline CDR1 is GTSNPN and CDR2 is SVGIG (reference sequence). Trimming removed 0 bases at V and 3 bases at J, with 11 bases between. Here the CDR3 reads CAWSVRSGHTEAFF. The CDR3 DNA sequence: TGTGCCTGGAGTGTAAGGTCGGGGCACACTGAAGCTTTCTTT.

The rearrangement links TRBV5-8 to TRBJ1-4; TRBD1 aligns across 9 bases. Per the germline V gene, CDR1 is SGHTS and CDR2 is YDEGEE. CDR3 length: 15 amino acids. With 2 bases clipped from V and 5 bases from J, the junction kept 4 bases outside the gene matches. CDR3 DNA sequence: TGTGCCAGCAGCTTTGGTGGGACAGGGAATGAAAAACTGTTTTTT. Its translation: CASSFGGTGNEKLFF. Complete variable domain (other parts from reference TRBV5-8 and TRBJ1-4): EAGVTQSPTHLIKTRGQQATLRCSPISGHTSVYWYQQALGLGLQFLLWYDEGEERNRGNFPPRFSGRQFPNYSSELNVNALELEDSALYLCASSFGGTGNEKLFFGSGTQLSVL.

This clonotype was detected many times. V gene TRBV5-1 combines with J gene TRBJ1-1; 7 bases map to TRBD1. The CDR3 has 14 residues. J gave up 4 bases and V 1 base, and 4 bases lay outside the gene matches. Germline loops: CDR1 SGHRS, CDR2 YFSETQ. CDR3 amino acids: CASSLTGVGTEAFF. The CDR3 DNA is TGCGCCAGCAGCTTGACAGGGGTAGGCACTGAAGCTTTCTTT.

There are a few counts of this clonotype. V gene TRBV7-9 combines with J gene TRBJ2-1; 10 positions agree with TRBD1. The V and J ends lost 2 bases and 7 bases, in that order; junction bases with no gene match: 5. Germline lookup yields CDR1 SEHNR and CDR2 FQNEAQ (reference sequence). CDR3 length: 15 residues. The CDR3 bases are TGTGCCAGCAGCTTAAGGGACAGGGGTACGAATGAGCAGTTCTTC. Translation gives CASSLRDRGTNEQFF.

This clonotype was seen many times. The chain is built from TRBV11-2 and TRBJ2-7, with 7 bases that match TRBD1. Germline V gene sequence: CDR1 SGHAT, CDR2 FQNNGV. The CDR3 totals 15 residues. The V segment lost 1 base and the J segment 4 bases; nucleotides outside the gene matches: 7. CDR3 bases: TGTGCCAGCAGCTTAGGTCCAGGACAGGTTTACGAGCAGTACTTC. Protein: CASSLGPGQVYEQYF.

This clonotype was counted many times. The chain has TRBV2 and TRBJ1-2; no reliable D call. The V gene lost 1 base and the J gene lost 2 bases, with 5 bases spanning the gap. Germline V CDR1 and CDR2: SNHLY, FYNNEI. This CDR3 region has 13 residues. The CDR3 reads CASSEGRNYGYTF. The CDR3 DNA is TGTGCCAGCAGTGAAGGCCGAAACTATGGCTACACCTTC. Together with reference TRBV2 and TRBJ1-2, the CDR3 gives the full variable domain: EPEVTQTPSHQVTQMGQEVILRCVPISNHLYFYWYRQILGQKVEFLVSFYNNEISEKSEIFDDQFSVERPDGSNFTLKIRSTKLEDSAMYFCASSEGRNYGYTFGSGTRLTVV.

This clonotype was seen only a few times. This chain links TRBV28 with TRBJ1-6, with D tentatively TRBD1 (5 bases). The CDR3 runs to 14 residues. Looked up from germline, CDR1 is MDHEN and CDR2 is SYDVKM. Trimming took off 4 bases at V and 10 bases at J, with 14 bases between the two ends. The CDR3 DNA sequence: TGTGCCAGCAGTTCCCCCGGGGGAAGGTCACCCCTCCACTTT. Amino acid sequence: CASSSPGGRSPLHF.

This clonotype was observed a handful of times. The junction differs from germline at one of its ends, possibly a read error. This chain uses TRBV19 with TRBJ1-5; TRBD1 matches at 7 bases. There are 13 residues in the CDR3. Germline V lookup: CDR1 LNHDA, CDR2 SQIVND (reference sequence). This CDR3 is CASRIGGRQPQHF. The CDR3 DNA sequence: TGTGCCAGTAGGATAGGGGGCAGGCAGCCCCAGCATTTT.

This clonotype was found many times. The chain uses TRBV11-2 and TRBJ2-7; unclear D gene. This CDR3 spans 12 amino acids. Trimming shortened V by 5 bases and J by 0 bases, and 5 bases separated the two germline ends. The V gene's germline CDR1 is SGHAT and CDR2 FQNNGV. The CDR3 here is CASSANSYEQYF. CDR3 in DNA: TGTGCCAGCAGCGCGAACTCCTACGAGCAGTACTTC.

Many counts were recorded for this clonotype. The chain employs TRBV12-3 or TRBV12-4 and TRBJ1-2; 8 positions match TRBD1. The trim removed 4 bases at V and 8 bases at J, leaving 9 bases unmatched. The CDR3 is 14 amino acids. For the CDR3, the DNA is TGTGCCAGCAGTTGGACAGGGACAGGAATGGGCTACACCTTC. It codes for CASSWTGTGMGYTF.

This clonotype has at least ten counts. The chain is built from TRBV20-1 and TRBJ2-7; no clear D gene. This CDR3 has 12 residues. Per the germline V gene, CDR1 is DFQATT and CDR2 is SNEGSKA (reference sequence). The V end lost 6 bases, the J end lost 2 bases, and 11 bases lay between the germline ends. The CDR3 sequence: CSAGRVPYEQYF. In DNA, the CDR3 is TGCAGTGCGGGCCGGGTCCCCTACGAGCAGTACTTC.

J is TRBJ1-5 and V is TRBV19, with 7 bases that match TRBD1. Per germline, CDR1 LNHDA and CDR2 SQIVND (reference sequence). V shed 2 bases, J shed 5 bases, and the junction held 3 bases outside the gene matches. The CDR3 is 14 amino acids. CDR3 protein: CASSIQGQYQPQHF. Written as DNA, the CDR3 is TGTGCCAGTAGTATACAGGGACAGTATCAGCCCCAGCATTTT.

The sample holds many counts of this clonotype. CDR3 in amino acids: CASSSRGVFPYEQYF. CDR3 sequence (DNA): TGCGCCAGCAGCTCGCGGGGGGTTTTCCCCTACGAGCAGTACTTC. This chain links TRBV5-1 with TRBJ2-7, with 8 bases matching TRBD2. The CDR3 runs to 15 residues. The J segment lost 2 bases and the V segment lost 3 bases, leaving 7 bases of the junction unmatched. Germline loops: CDR1 SGHRS, CDR2 YFSETQ.

This clonotype was seen at least ten times. The chain couples TRBV20-1 to TRBJ2-7; the match to TRBD2 covers 12 bases. The CDR3 covers 16 residues. Germline V CDR1 and CDR2: DFQATT, SNEGSKA (reference sequence). V gave up 1 base and J gave up 7 bases; unmatched junction bases: 11. CDR3 protein: CSARGYQTSGSGEQYF. CDR3 sequence (DNA): TGCAGTGCTAGAGGTTACCAGACTAGCGGGAGTGGGGAGCAGTACTTC.

The genes are TRBV20-1 and TRBJ2-5; D is ambiguous. Germline CDR1 reads DFQATT; CDR2 reads SNEGSKA (reference sequence). Trimming cost V 3 bases and J 5 bases, with 16 bases left between them. This CDR3 is built from 14 residues. This chain's CDR3 is CSASSLTFRETQYF. The CDR3 coding sequence is TGCAGTGCTAGTTCCCTGACATTCCGGGAGACCCAGTACTTC.

This clonotype was seen repeatedly, ten times or more. The CDR3 here is CASSRRSTLDYGYTF. The CDR3, as DNA: TGTGCCAGCAGCCGACGGTCAACCCTTGACTATGGCTACACCTTC. The V call is TRBV5-6, the J call TRBJ1-2; D is uncertain. The CDR3 sequence is 15 residues long. CDR1 and CDR2 from the germline V gene are SGHDT and YYEEEE. Trimming took off 4 bases at V and 3 bases at J, with 16 bases between the two ends.